This T cell receptor (beta chain) appears in the sequencing data of a study of cytomegalovirus exposure and HLA in healthy donors. Study background: Later analysis reported that the approximately 110 validation repertoires shared the platform of the 650 to 700 first-cohort repertoires. The study, taken as a whole, reports: In vitro testing confirmed three CMV-associated chains as specific for CMV antigens.

The CDR3 has 17 residues. V dropped 4 bases and J dropped 2; count of bases not matched to a gene: 13. CDR1 is SGHAT and CDR2 is FQDESV in the germline V gene (reference sequence). Comment on this clone: Its antigen is undetermined.

Measured with immunoSEQ multiplex PCR; TCRdb has only the in-frame clones, and not every one. The profile covers about 220,000 clones, with 85% to 90% appearing a single time and 2.9% taken by the ten largest. This chain connects TRBV11-1 to TRBJ2-7; 8 bases align to TRBD1. The sequencing sample was made of PBMCs. The sequence came from a woman aged 18-35 years in good health and CMV-seronegative. CDR3 in amino acids: CASSSTTGGPYPYEQYF. Here the CDR3 DNA reads TGTGCCAGCAGCTCCACTACAGGGGGGCCTTACCCCTACGAGCAGTACTTC. The variable domain in full, completed from reference TRBV11-1 and TRBJ2-7, reads EAEVAQSPRYKITEKSQAVAFWCDPISGHATLYWYRQILGQGPELLVQFQDESVVDDSQLPKDRFSAERLKGVDSTLKIQPAELGDSAMYLCASSSTTGGPYPYEQYFGPGTRLTVT.